This T cell receptor (beta chain) was obtained from a study of T cells in Graves' hyperthyroidism and ophthalmopathy (dated by TCRdb to between 2018 and 2021). Context from the whole study: Peripheral blood samples were taken at initial diagnosis, before any treatment was given. In more than 5 Graves' hyperthyroidism patients, the study also compared T-cell repertoires from thyroid tissue with T-cell repertoires from blood. After blood sampling, hyperthyroidism patients were treated with methimazole at a starting dose of 30 mg daily, and ophthalmopathy patients were treated with high-dose intravenous methylprednisolone. A discovery cohort of roughly 96 patients, approximately 45 with Graves' ophthalmopathy and approximately 60 with stable Graves' hyperthyroidism, was used to find distinguishing TCR V-J signatures. Prospective prediction of ophthalmopathy was tested in an independent validation cohort of some 20 hyperthyroidism patients and around 16 patients who later progressed to ophthalmopathy. The paper reports TCR Vbeta CDR3 sequencing of roughly 140 peripheral blood samples: some 44 ophthalmopathy, under 80 hyperthyroidism and around 17 progressor patients. The approximately 90 discovery patients were divided at random into training and test sets in a 7:3 ratio. Results and caveats for the whole study, not just this receptor: In validation, progression to ophthalmopathy was predicted by the model with nearly 71% sensitivity and 72% to 85% specificity, a median of 6.5 months before onset. In cross-validation, a model built on a 13 V-J signature told ophthalmopathy apart from stable hyperthyroidism with less than 90% sensitivity and about 81% specificity, and in testing the same model reached 80%/75%. No statistical method was used to fix the sample size in advance, and group allocation was not hidden from the investigators. Most expanded thyroid clonotypes (frequency above 0.001) were also found in blood, which suggests that blood repertoires may mirror thyroid immune responses.

Graves' hyperthyroidism was defined as stable when no progression to ophthalmopathy occurred over 18 months of follow-up. Hyperthyroidism patients were newly diagnosed, had a disease duration of under 2 months, and were aged 18 to 65 years. Exclusion was applied to patients with uncontrolled infections, other autoimmune diseases, pregnancy or lactation. Diagnoses were established on the basis of clinical symptoms, serum thyroxine and TRAb, thyroid ultrasound, and orbital computed tomography. Ficoll-Paque density gradient centrifugation was used to isolate PBMCs from 8 to 10 ml of fresh peripheral blood. Trizol reagent was used to extract total RNA, and RNA quality was then checked on an Agilent 2100 Bioanalyzer. This clonotype was counted between two and nine times. Its antigen is unknown. Base-call qualities are not available, and no considerably larger clone is one nucleotide away. Trimming takes 2 bases from V and 0 bases from J, and the germline ends sit 11 bases apart. Reading from cysteine to phenylalanine, the CDR3 counts 16 amino acids. Solely the CDR3 DNA is kept, with 48 bases framed from the first base.

The TCR beta CDR3 regions were amplified from RNA transcripts. A first-round RT-PCR of the TCR CDR3 used the HTBI primer set with the Qiagen OneStep RT-PCR kit. Libraries were constructed in a second round of multiplex PCR, after which size selection and purification were performed. The libraries were sequenced on an Illumina HiSeq2000 using paired-end 100 bp reads. On the authors' methods: SOAPnuke was used to process the raw data, removing reads that contained adapters or uncalled bases, had a mean Phred below 15, or lacked an exact match to the constant primer or identifier. COPE v1.2.5 was used to merge the high-quality paired reads, and each unique nucleotide sequence was defined as a clonotype. MiTCR v1.1 was used to align clonotypes to the IMGT TRBV, TRBD and TRBJ reference segments. Only V-J combinations with frequency above 0.0001, covering 99% to 99.2% of repertoires, were analysed. A TCS score was defined as the ratio between F50 (clonal expansion) and ExV (chaos), using BLOSUM62-based TCRdist between CDR3 peptides within each V-J. Welch's t-statistics and random forest reduced 500 to 650 V-J features to about 12, which were used in a naive Bayes classifier (R e1071). TCRdb redid the processing of the public reads, applying fastp at Q25 and MiXCR, and retained in-frame beta chains. CDR3 protein duplicates are merged, each entry listing the most common genes and DNA. These V and J calls are TCRdb output, not the study's own analysis. Recorded for this sample are approximately 590,000 distinct CDR3 sequences; around a sixth of them occurred a single time. The top ten clonotypes cover 6.5% to 8% of the sample.

The V and J segments used are TRBV12-3 or TRBV12-4 and TRBJ2-1, with a tentative D gene TRBD2 over 6 matching bases. The clonotype originates from a woman between 25 and 40 years old with Graves' hyperthyroidism. Material: blood. The CDR3 reads as follows: CASSLWTTLSYNEQFF. The base sequence is TGTGCCAGCAGTTTATGGACTACCCTCTCCTACAATGAGCAGTTCTTC.